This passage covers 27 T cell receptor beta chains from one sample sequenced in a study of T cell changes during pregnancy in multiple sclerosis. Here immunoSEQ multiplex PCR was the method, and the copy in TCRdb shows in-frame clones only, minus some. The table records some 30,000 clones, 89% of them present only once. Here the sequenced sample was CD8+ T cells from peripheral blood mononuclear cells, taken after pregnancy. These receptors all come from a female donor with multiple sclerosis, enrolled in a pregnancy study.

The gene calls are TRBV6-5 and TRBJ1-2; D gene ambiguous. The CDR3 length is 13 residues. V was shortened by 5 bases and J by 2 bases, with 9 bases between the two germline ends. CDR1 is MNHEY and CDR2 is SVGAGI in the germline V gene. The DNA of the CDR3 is TGTGCCAGCAGTCCTAGCAGGAACTATGGCTACACCTTC. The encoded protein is CASSPSRNYGYTF.

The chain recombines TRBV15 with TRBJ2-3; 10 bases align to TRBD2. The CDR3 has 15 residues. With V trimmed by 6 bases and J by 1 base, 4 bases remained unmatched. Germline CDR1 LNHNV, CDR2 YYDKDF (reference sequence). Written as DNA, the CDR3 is TGTGCCACCAGTGAAACTAGCGGGGGCACAGATACGCAGTATTTT. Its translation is CATSETSGGTDTQYF.

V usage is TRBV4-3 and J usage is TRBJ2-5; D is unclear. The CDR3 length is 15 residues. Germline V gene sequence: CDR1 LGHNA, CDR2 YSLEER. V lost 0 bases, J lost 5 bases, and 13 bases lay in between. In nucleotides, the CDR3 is TGCGCCAGCAGCCAAGATCGTGTTCGTCGGGAGACCCAGTACTTC. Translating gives CASSQDRVRRETQYF.

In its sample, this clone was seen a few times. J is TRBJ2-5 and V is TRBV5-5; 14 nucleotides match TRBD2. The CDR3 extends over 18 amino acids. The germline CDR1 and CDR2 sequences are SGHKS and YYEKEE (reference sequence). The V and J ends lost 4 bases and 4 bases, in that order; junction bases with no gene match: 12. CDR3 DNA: TGTGCCAGCAGCCAGGGACTAGCGGGAGAAGGGGTGTTAGAGACCCAGTACTTC. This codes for CASSQGLAGEGVLETQYF.

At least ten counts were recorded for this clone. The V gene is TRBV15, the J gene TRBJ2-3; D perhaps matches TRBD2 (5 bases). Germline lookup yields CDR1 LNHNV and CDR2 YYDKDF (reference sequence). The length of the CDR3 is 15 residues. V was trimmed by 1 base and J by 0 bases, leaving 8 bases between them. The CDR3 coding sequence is TGTGCCACCAGCAGAGCCCGGGGTAGCACAGATACGCAGTATTTT. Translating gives CATSRARGSTDTQYF.

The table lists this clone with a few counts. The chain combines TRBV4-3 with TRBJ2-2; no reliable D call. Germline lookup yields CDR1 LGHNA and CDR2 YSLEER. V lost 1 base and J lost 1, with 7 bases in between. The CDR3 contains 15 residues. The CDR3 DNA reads TGCGCCAGCAGCCAAGGCCCAGGGAACACCGGGGAGCTGTTTTTT. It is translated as CASSQGPGNTGELFF.

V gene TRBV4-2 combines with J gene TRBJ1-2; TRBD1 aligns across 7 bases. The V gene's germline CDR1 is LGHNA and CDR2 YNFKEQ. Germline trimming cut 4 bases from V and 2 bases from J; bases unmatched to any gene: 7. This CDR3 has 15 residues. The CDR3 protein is CASSPMTGTNYGYTF. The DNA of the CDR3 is TGTGCCAGCAGCCCGATGACAGGGACCAACTATGGCTACACCTTC.

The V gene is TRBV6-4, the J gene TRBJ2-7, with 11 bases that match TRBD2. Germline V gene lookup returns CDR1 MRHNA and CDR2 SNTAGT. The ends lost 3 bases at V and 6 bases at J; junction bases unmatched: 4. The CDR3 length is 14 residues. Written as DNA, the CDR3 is TGTGCCAGCAGTGATCGGCTAGCGGGAGGCGAGCAGTACTTC. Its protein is CASSDRLAGGEQYF.

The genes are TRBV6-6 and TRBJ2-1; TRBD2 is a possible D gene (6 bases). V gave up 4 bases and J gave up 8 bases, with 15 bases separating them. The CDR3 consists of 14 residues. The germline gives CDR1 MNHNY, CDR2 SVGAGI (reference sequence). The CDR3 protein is CASSLPLTRDEQFF. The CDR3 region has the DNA TGTGCCAGCAGTTTACCGTTGACTAGAGATGAGCAGTTCTTC.

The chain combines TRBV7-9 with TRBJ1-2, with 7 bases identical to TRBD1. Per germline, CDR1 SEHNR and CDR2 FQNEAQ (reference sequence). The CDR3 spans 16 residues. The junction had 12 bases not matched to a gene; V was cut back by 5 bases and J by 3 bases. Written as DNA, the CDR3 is TGTGCCAGCAGCCTCCGGACAGGCCGCGCGGACTATGGCTACACCTTC. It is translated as CASSLRTGRADYGYTF.

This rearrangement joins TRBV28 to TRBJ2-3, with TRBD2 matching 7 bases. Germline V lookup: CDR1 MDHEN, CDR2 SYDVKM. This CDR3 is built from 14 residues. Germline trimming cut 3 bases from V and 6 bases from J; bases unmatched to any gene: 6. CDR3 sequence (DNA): TGTGCCAGCAGTTTTAGGTTACTAGCGGATACGCAGTATTTT. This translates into CASSFRLLADTQYF. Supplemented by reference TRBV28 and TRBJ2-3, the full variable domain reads DVKVTQSSRYLVKRTGEKVFLECVQDMDHENMFWYRQDPGLGLRLIYFSYDVKMKEKGDIPEGYSVSREKKERFSLILESASTNQTSMYLCASSFRLLADTQYFGPGTRLTVL.

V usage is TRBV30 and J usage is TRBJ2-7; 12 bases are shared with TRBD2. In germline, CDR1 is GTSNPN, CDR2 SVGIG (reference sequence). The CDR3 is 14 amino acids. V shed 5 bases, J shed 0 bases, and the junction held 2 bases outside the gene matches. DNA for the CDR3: TGTGCCTGGGGACTAGCGGGATCCTCCTACGAGCAGTACTTC. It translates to CAWGLAGSSYEQYF. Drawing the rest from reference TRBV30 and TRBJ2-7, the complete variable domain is SQTIHQWPATLVQPVGSPLSLECTVEGTSNPNLYWYRQAAGRGLQLLFYSVGIGQISSEVPQNLSASRPQDRQFILSSKKLLLSDSGFYLCAWGLAGSSYEQYFGPGTRLTVT.

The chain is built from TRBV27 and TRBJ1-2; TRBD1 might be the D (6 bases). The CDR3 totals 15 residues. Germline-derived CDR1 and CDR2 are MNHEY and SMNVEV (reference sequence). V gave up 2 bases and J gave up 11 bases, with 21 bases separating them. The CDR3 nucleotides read TGTGCCAGCAGTTTAGGCTCGGGGCAGGGGTCGGGGTACACCTTC. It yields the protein CASSLGSGQGSGYTF.

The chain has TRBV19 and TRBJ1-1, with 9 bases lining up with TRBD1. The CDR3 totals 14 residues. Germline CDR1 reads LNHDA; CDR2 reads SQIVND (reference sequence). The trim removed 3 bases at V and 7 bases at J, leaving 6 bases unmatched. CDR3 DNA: TGTGCCAGTAGTATTGGAACAGGGGGCTTTGAAGCTTTCTTT. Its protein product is CASSIGTGGFEAFF.

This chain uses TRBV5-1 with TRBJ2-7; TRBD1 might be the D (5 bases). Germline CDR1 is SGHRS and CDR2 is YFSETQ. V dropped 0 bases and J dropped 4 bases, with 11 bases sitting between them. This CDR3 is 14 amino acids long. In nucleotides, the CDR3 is TGCGCCAGCAGCTTGGGCAGGGTCGAGTACGAGCAGTACTTC. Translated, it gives CASSLGRVEYEQYF. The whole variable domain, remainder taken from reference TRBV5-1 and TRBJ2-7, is KAGVTQTPRYLIKTRGQQVTLSCSPISGHRSVSWYQQTPGQGLQFLFEYFSETQRNKGNFPGRFSGRQFSNSRSEMNVSTLELGDSALYLCASSLGRVEYEQYFGPGTRLTVT.

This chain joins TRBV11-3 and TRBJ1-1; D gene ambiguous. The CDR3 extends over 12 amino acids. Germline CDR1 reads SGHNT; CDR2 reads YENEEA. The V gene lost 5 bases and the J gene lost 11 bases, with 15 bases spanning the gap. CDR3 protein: CASSLGRGTAFF. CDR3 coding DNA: TGTGCCAGCAGCCTTGGGAGAGGAACGGCTTTCTTT.

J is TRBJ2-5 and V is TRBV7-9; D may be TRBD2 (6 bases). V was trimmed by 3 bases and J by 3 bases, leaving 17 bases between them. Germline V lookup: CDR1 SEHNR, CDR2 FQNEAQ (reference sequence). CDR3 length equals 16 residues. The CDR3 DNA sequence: TGTGCCAGCAGCTTGCGGGACGTAAGGGGCGAAGAGACCCAGTACTTC. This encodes CASSLRDVRGEETQYF.

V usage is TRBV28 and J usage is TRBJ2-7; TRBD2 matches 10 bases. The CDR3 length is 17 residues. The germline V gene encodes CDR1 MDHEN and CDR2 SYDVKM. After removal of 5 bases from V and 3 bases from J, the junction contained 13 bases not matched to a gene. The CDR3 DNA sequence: TGTGCCAGCAGTCCGCCCTTTAGCGGGAGGTCGGGCTACGAGCAGTACTTC. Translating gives CASSPPFSGRSGYEQYF. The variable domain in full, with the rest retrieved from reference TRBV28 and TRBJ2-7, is DVKVTQSSRYLVKRTGEKVFLECVQDMDHENMFWYRQDPGLGLRLIYFSYDVKMKEKGDIPEGYSVSREKKERFSLILESASTNQTSMYLCASSPPFSGRSGYEQYFGPGTRLTVT.

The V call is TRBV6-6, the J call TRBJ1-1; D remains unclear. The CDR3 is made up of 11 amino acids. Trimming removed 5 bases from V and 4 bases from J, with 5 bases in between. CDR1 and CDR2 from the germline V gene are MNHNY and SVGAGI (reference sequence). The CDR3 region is CASSIITEAFF. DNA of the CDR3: TGTGCCAGCAGTATTATCACTGAAGCTTTCTTT.

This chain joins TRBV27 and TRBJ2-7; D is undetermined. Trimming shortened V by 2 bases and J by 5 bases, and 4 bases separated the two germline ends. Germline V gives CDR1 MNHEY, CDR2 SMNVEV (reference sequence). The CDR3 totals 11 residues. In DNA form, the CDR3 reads TGTGCCAGCAGTTTAGGCCACGAGCAGTACTTC. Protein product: CASSLGHEQYF.

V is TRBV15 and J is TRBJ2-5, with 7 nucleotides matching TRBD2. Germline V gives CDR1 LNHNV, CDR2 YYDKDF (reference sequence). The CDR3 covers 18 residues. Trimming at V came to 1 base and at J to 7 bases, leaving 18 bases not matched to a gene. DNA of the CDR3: TGTGCCACCAGCAGAGGACGATCCAGCGGGATATCCGTGAGGACCCAGTACTTC. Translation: CATSRGRSSGISVRTQYF.

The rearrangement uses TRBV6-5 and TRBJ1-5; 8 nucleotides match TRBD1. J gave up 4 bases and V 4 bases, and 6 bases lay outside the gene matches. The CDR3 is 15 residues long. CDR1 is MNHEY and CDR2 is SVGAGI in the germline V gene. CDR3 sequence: CASSLDRGGNQPQHF. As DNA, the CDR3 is TGTGCCAGCAGTTTAGACAGGGGAGGGAATCAGCCCCAGCATTTT.

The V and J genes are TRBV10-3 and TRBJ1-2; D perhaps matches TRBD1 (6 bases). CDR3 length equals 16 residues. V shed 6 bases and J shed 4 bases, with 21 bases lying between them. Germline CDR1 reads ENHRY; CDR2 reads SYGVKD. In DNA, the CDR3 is TGTGCCATCAGGATCCCCCCCGAGGACAGCCGCTATGGCTACACCTTC. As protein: CAIRIPPEDSRYGYTF.

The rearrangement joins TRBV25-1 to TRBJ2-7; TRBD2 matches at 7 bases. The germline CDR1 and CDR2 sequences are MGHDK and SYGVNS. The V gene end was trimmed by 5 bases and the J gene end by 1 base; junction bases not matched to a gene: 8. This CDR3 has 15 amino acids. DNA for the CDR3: TGTGCCAGCAGTCCGGAGGCGGGAGTATCCTACGAGCAGTACTTC. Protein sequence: CASSPEAGVSYEQYF.

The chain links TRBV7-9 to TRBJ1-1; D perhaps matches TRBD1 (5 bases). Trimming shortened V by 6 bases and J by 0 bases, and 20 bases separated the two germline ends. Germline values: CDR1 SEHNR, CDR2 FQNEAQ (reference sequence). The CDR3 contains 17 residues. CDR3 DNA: TGTGCCAGCAGACGAGAATTAGCAGGGTTTATGAACACTGAAGCTTTCTTT. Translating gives CASRRELAGFMNTEAFF.

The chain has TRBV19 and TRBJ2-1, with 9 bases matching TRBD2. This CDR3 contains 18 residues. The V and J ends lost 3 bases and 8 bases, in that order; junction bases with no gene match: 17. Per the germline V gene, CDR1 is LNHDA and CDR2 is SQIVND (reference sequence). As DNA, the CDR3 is TGTGCCAGTAGTATGACGACTAGCGGAGGCCCCCTAGGGGATGAGCAGTTCTTC. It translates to CASSMTTSGGPLGDEQFF.

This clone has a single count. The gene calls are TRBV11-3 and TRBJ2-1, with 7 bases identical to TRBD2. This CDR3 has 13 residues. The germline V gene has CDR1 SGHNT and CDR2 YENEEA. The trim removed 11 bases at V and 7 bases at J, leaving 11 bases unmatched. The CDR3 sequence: CAARTGGSNEQFF. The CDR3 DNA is TGTGCCGCGAGGACCGGCGGGAGTAATGAGCAGTTCTTC.